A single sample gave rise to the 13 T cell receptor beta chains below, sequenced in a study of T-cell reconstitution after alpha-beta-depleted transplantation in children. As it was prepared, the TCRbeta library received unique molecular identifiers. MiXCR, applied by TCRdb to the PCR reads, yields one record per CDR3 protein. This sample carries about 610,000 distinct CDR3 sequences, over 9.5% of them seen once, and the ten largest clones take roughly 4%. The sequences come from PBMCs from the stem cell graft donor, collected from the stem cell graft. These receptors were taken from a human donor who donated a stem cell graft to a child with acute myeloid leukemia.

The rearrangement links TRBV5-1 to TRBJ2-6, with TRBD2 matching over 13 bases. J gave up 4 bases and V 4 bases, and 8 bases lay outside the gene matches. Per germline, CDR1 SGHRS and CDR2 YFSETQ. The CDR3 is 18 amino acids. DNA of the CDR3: TGCGCCAGCAGCATCGGGACTAGCGGGAACCCAGGGGCCAACGTCCTGACTTTC. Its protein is CASSIGTSGNPGANVLTF.

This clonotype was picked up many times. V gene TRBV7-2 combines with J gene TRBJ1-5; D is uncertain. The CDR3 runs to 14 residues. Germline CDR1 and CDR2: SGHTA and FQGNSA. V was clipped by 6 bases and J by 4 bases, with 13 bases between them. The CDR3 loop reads CASSSTRANQPQHF. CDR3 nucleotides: TGTGCCAGCAGTTCTACCCGGGCAAATCAGCCCCAGCATTTT.

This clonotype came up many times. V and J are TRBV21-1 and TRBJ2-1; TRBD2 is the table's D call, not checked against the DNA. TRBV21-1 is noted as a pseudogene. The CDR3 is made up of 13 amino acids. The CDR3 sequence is CASGLVPYNEQFF. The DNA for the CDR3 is TGTGCCAGCGGGCTAGTACCTTACAATGAGCAGTTCTTC.

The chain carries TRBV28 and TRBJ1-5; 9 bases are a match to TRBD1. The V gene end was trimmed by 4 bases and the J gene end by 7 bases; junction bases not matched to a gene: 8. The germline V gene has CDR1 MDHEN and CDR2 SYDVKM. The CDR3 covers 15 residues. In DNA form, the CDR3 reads TGTGCCAGCAGTTCCCGACAGGGGGTTGGACAGCCCCAGCATTTT. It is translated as CASSSRQGVGQPQHF.

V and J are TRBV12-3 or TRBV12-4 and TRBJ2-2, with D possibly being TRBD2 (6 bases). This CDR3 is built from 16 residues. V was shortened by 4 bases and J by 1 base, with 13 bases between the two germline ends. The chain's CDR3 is CASSSGDSGNTGELFF. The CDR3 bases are TGTGCCAGCAGTTCCGGTGATAGCGGGAACACCGGGGAGCTGTTTTTT.

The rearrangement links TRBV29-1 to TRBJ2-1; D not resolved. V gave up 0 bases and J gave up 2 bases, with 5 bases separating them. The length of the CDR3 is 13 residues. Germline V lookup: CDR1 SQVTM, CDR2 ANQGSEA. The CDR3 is CSVEDRAYNEQFF. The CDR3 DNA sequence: TGCAGCGTTGAAGATCGGGCCTACAATGAGCAGTTCTTC.

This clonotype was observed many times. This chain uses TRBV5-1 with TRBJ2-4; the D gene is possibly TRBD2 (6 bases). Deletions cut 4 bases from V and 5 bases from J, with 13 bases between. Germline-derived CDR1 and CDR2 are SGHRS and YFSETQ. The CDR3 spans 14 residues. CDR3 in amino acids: CASSISTRENIQYF. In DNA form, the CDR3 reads TGCGCCAGCAGCATATCGACTAGGGAAAACATTCAGTACTTC. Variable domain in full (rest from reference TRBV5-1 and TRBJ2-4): KAGVTQTPRYLIKTRGQQVTLSCSPISGHRSVSWYQQTPGQGLQFLFEYFSETQRNKGNFPGRFSGRQFSNSRSEMNVSTLELGDSALYLCASSISTRENIQYFGAGTRLSVL.

The CDR3: CSVLGGLQETQYF. The CDR3 coding sequence is TGCAGCGTTCTGGGGGGACTCCAAGAGACCCAGTACTTC. This sequence joins TRBV29-1 and TRBJ2-5, with D perhaps TRBD2 (6 bases). Germline CDR1 is SQVTM and CDR2 is ANQGSEA. The CDR3 extends over 13 amino acids. V was cut by 5 bases and J by 1 base, with 11 bases left in between.

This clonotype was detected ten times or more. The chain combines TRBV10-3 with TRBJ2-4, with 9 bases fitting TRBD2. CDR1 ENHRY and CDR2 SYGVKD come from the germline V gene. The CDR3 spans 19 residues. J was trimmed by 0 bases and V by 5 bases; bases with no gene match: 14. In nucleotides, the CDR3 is TGTGCCATCAGTTCGGGGGTTTCTAGCGGGATGTTAGCCAAAAACATTCAGTACTTC. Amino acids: CAISSGVSSGMLAKNIQYF.

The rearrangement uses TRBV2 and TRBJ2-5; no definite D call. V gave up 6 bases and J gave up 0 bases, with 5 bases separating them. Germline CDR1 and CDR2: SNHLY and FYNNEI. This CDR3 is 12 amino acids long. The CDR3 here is CASRADQETQYF. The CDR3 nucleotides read TGTGCCAGCAGGGCGGACCAAGAGACCCAGTACTTC.

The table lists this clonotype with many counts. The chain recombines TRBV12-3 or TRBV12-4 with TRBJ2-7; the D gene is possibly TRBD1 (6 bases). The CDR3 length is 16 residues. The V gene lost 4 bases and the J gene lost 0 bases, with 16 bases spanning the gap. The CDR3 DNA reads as TGTGCCAGCAGTTATTCTGGGCAGGGGAACTCCTACGAGCAGTACTTC. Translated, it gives CASSYSGQGNSYEQYF.

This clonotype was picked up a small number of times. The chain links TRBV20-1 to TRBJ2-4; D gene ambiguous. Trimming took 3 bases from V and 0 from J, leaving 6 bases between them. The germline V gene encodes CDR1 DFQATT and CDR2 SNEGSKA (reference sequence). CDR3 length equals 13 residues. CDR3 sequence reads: CSASRLAKNIQYF. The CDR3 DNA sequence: TGCAGTGCTAGCCGTCTAGCCAAAAACATTCAGTACTTC.

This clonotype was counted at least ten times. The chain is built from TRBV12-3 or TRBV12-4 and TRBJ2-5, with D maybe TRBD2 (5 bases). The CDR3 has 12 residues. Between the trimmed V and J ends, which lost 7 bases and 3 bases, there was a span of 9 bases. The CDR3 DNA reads TGTGCCAGCATGAGGGAAAAAGAGACCCAGTACTTC. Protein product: CASMREKETQYF.